This record covers a single TCR beta chain. The antigen remains undetermined. The sample comes from a study of a mutant IDH1 vaccine in newly diagnosed glioma. The overall study: Patients' prior therapy spanned radiotherapy, temozolomide, or both; most underwent both. Study outcomes and limitations: Among patients, 93.3% showed immune responses induced by the vaccine.

The sample's time point: week 35, safety follow-up. A single vaccine dose contained 300 ug of mutant IDH1 20-mer peptide, and topical imiquimod was used with it. During weeks 1, 3, 5, 7, 11, 15, 19 and 23, patients received eight vaccinations. Germline CDR1 is SGHAT and CDR2 is FQNNGV. The trim removed 1 base at V and 5 bases at J, leaving 10 bases unmatched. This CDR3 spans 18 amino acids. Some clones are missing from TCRdb's copy, which holds only in-frame ones; the method was immunoSEQ multiplex PCR. The profile covers more than 25,000 clones, with roughly three quarters appearing a single time and about a tenth taken by the ten largest.

The sample in question was PBMCs, obtained from a glioma patient whose treatment included an IDH1 peptide vaccine. The clonotype comes from a woman aged 25 to 39 with glioma. Some clones in this sample may be carry-over from other donors' samples. This chain links TRBV11-2 with TRBJ2-5; 13 nucleotides match TRBD2. The chain's CDR3 is CASSLGARLAGGYETQYF. CDR3 sequence (DNA): TGTGCCAGCAGCTTAGGGGCCCGACTAGCGGGAGGTTACGAGACCCAGTACTTC.